This T cell receptor (beta chain) is drawn from a study of shared clonotypes between healthy human individuals. Deletions cut 5 bases from V and 5 bases from J, with 14 bases between. This CDR3 has 14 residues. CDR1 SGHRS and CDR2 YFSETQ come from the germline V gene. Naive CD4+ cells were CD45RA-selected; the remaining cells were memory. Study findings and constraints: Incompleteness in sorted-subset sequencing, despite large depth, was shown by rarefaction. Across a handful of donors, naive CD4 shared 5% to 6%, naive CD8 approximately 3.5%, memory CD4 roughly 2.2%, memory CD8 over 0.3%. Non-shared clonotypes had lower generation probabilities than those shared by all four donors.

Repertoires were generated with immunoSEQ multiplex PCR, while TCRdb's copy carries only in-frame clones and drops some. Of some 1,100,000 clones in the sample, about four fifths are singletons; the top ten hold around 0.47%. As to this clone: What it binds is not known.

The TCR was taken from a young man in good health. Some clones in this sample may be carry-over from other donors' samples. The chain has TRBV5-1 and TRBJ2-1; perhaps TRBD1 as D (5 bases). Input material: memory CD4+ T cells from PBMCs. Specified subset: CD45RA-negative fraction. The CDR3 bases are TGCGCCAGCAGGGTGGCAGGGCCAGACAATGAGCAGTTCTTC. Protein: CASRVAGPDNEQFF.